Listed here are 22 T cell receptor beta chains from one sample, sequenced in a study of blood T cell dynamics during melanoma immunotherapy. Only in-frame clones appear in the TCRdb table, and some are missing; sequencing was by immunoSEQ multiplex PCR. Of around 13,000 clones detected, about 81% appear once; the ten largest clones hold about 9.4%. The time point here: pre-treatment baseline. The starting material was blood, obtained from a patient treated with checkpoint blockade. Every receptor here comes from a human donor with melanoma.

V and J are TRBV11-3 and TRBJ2-1; D may be TRBD1 (6 bases). This CDR3 contains 14 residues. The germline V and J ends were trimmed by 5 bases and 5 bases, with 13 bases remaining between them. Germline V gene sequence: CDR1 SGHNT, CDR2 YENEEA. The CDR3 is CASSPGQQNNEQFF. The DNA for the CDR3 is TGTGCCAGCAGCCCCGGACAGCAGAACAATGAGCAGTTCTTC. Full variable domain (rest looked up from reference TRBV11-3 and TRBJ2-1): EAGVVQSPRYKIIEKKQPVAFWCNPISGHNTLYWYLQNLGQGPELLIRYENEEAVDDSQLPKDRFSAERLKGVDSTLKIQPAELGDSAVYLCASSPGQQNNEQFFGPGTRLTVL.

This sequence joins TRBV5-1 and TRBJ1-2; 7 bases are a match to TRBD1. The J segment lost 7 bases and the V segment lost 0 bases, leaving 3 bases of the junction unmatched. CDR3 length: 13 amino acids. CDR1 is SGHRS and CDR2 is YFSETQ in the germline V gene. CDR3 nucleotides: TGCGCCAGCAGCTTGGACAGGGGCTCTGGCTACACCTTC. Translated, it gives CASSLDRGSGYTF. The full variable domain, with the rest looked up from reference TRBV5-1 and TRBJ1-2, is KAGVTQTPRYLIKTRGQQVTLSCSPISGHRSVSWYQQTPGQGLQFLFEYFSETQRNKGNFPGRFSGRQFSNSRSEMNVSTLELGDSALYLCASSLDRGSGYTFGSGTRLTVV.

This chain links TRBV15 with TRBJ2-5, with unresolved D. Looked up from germline, CDR1 is LNHNV and CDR2 is YYDKDF (reference sequence). This CDR3 is built from 15 residues. Trimming pared 0 bases from V and 5 bases from J, leaving 13 bases between. The CDR3 region is CATSRDHEAWETQYF. Written as DNA, the CDR3 is TGTGCCACCAGCAGAGATCACGAGGCGTGGGAGACCCAGTACTTC.

A few counts support this clone. The chain combines TRBV11-1 with TRBJ2-7; no firm D call. CDR3 size: 15 residues. V was pared by 6 bases and J by 1 base, with 16 bases between. The germline gives CDR1 SGHAT, CDR2 FQDESV (reference sequence). Written as DNA, the CDR3 is TGTGCCAGCAGACCCACGGGCTCGACGTCCTACGAGCAGTACTTC. The encoded protein is CASRPTGSTSYEQYF.

Written as DNA, the CDR3 is TGTGCCAGCAGCTTAACAGGGGGGGAAGAGACCCAGTACTTC. This sequence encodes CASSLTGGEETQYF. The V call is TRBV7-6, the J call TRBJ2-5; the D gene is possibly TRBD1 (8 bases). Germline CDR1 SGHVS, CDR2 FNYEAQ. V lost 2 bases and J lost 3, with 10 bases in between. This CDR3 is 14 amino acids long. Full variable domain (missing parts from reference TRBV7-6 and TRBJ2-5): GAGVSQSPRYKVTKRGQDVALRCDPISGHVSLYWYRQALGQGPEFLTYFNYEAQQDKSGLPNDRFSAERPEGSISTLTIQRTEQRDSAMYRCASSLTGGEETQYFGPGTRLLVL.

Here the CDR3 reads CASSEGAMNNSPLHF. The CDR3 bases are TGTGCCAGCAGTGAGGGAGCTATGAATAATTCACCCCTCCACTTT. This chain joins TRBV6-1 and TRBJ1-6; D uncertain. The germline gives CDR1 MNHNS, CDR2 SASEGT. The V end lost 3 bases, the J end lost 5 bases, and 11 bases lay between the germline ends. The CDR3 runs 15 residues.

The chain joins TRBV30 to TRBJ1-4; D not certain. The V gene lost 0 bases and the J gene lost 7 bases, with 3 bases spanning the gap. Germline loops: CDR1 GTSNPN, CDR2 SVGIG (reference sequence). CDR3 length: 11 amino acids. This CDR3 is CAWSVGEKLFF. The CDR3 DNA reads TGTGCCTGGAGTGTTGGTGAAAAACTGTTTTTT.

The V call is TRBV7-8, the J call TRBJ2-7, with 8 bases lining up with TRBD2. The CDR3 totals 15 residues. Germline V gene data show CDR1 as SGHVS and CDR2 as FQNEAQ. V was clipped by 7 bases and J by 3 bases; unmatched bases: 11. Written as DNA, the CDR3 is TGTGCCAGCACCTCAGCGGGAGCAGGATTCTACGAGCAGTACTTC. This gives the protein CASTSAGAGFYEQYF.

The V gene is TRBV30, the J gene TRBJ2-4; 8 bases line up with TRBD2. This CDR3 has 13 amino acids. The V gene's germline CDR1 is GTSNPN and CDR2 SVGIG (reference sequence). J lost 8 bases, V lost 7 bases, and 10 bases had no gene match. As DNA, the CDR3 is TGTGCCTATGGACTAGCCCGAGGATACATTCAGTACTTC. It specifies CAYGLARGYIQYF.

The V gene is TRBV1, the J gene TRBJ2-7; TRBD2, as called in the table, went unchecked against the DNA. TRBV1 is given as a pseudogene. The CDR3 extends over 16 amino acids. CDR3 region: CTSIPNTSGGAYEQYF. In DNA form, the CDR3 reads TGCACCAGCATCCCAAACACTAGCGGGGGGGCCTACGAGCAGTACTTC.

This sequence joins TRBV6-1 and TRBJ2-3; 7 bases agree with TRBD2. The CDR3 loop spans 17 amino acids. V gave up 4 bases and J gave up 3 bases; unmatched junction bases: 13. Looked up from germline, CDR1 is MNHNS and CDR2 is SASEGT. This CDR3 reads CASSALTTSPTTDTQYF. The CDR3 DNA reads TGTGCCAGCAGTGCCTTAACGACTAGCCCCACGACAGATACGCAGTATTTT.

CDR3 nucleotides: TGCGCCAGCAGCTGGACCGGGACTGGATCCTACGAGCAGTACTTC. It encodes CASSWTGTGSYEQYF. V is TRBV5-1 and J is TRBJ2-7, with D perhaps matching TRBD2 (6 bases). The CDR3 has 15 amino acids. V shed 3 bases and J shed 1 base, with 14 bases lying between them. Germline CDR1 is SGHRS and CDR2 is YFSETQ.

The rearrangement links TRBV28 to TRBJ1-1, with D uncertain. Germline lookup yields CDR1 MDHEN and CDR2 SYDVKM. V lost 5 bases, J lost 8 bases, and 12 bases lay in between. This CDR3 has 12 residues. This chain's CDR3 is CASSPLGREAFF. For the CDR3, the DNA is TGTGCCAGCAGTCCCCTCGGCCGGGAAGCTTTCTTT.

The chain joins TRBV19 to TRBJ1-1, with a weak D call TRBD1 (5 bases). CDR1 and CDR2 (germline): LNHDA, SQIVND (reference sequence). CDR3 length equals 14 residues. Deletions cut 6 bases from V and 1 base from J, with 12 bases between. Here the CDR3 DNA reads TGTGCCAGTAGACAGGTTGGGACGAACACTGAAGCTTTCTTT. This encodes CASRQVGTNTEAFF.

The chain employs TRBV5-1 and TRBJ2-1; D is unclear. The length of the CDR3 is 16 residues. Germline V lookup: CDR1 SGHRS, CDR2 YFSETQ. V dropped 1 base and J dropped 1 base, with 12 bases sitting between them. The CDR3 spells CASSLIAFGSYNEQFF. In nucleotides, the CDR3 is TGCGCCAGCAGCTTGATAGCCTTTGGGTCCTACAATGAGCAGTTCTTC.

The sample holds one count of this clone. This rearrangement joins TRBV5-1 to TRBJ2-7; D ambiguous. There are 15 residues in the CDR3. The V end lost 0 bases, the J end lost 0 bases, and 10 bases lay between the germline ends. Germline CDR1 and CDR2: SGHRS and YFSETQ. CDR3 amino acids: CASSLVGLPSYEQYF. The CDR3 coding sequence is TGCGCCAGCAGCTTGGTCGGTCTGCCCTCCTACGAGCAGTACTTC.

CDR3 protein: CASSQDRGHTGELFF. DNA of the CDR3: TGTGCCAGCAGCCAGGACAGGGGGCACACCGGGGAGCTGTTTTTT. The chain uses TRBV4-2 and TRBJ2-2; 11 bases match TRBD1. Germline V lookup: CDR1 LGHNA, CDR2 YNFKEQ. The CDR3 consists of 15 residues. The V and J ends lost 3 bases and 3 bases, in that order; junction bases with no gene match: 0.

This chain links TRBV5-6 with TRBJ2-7; 11 bases match TRBD2. CDR3 length: 14 amino acids. From germline, CDR1 is SGHDT and CDR2 YYEEEE. V lost 0 bases to trimming and J lost 9 bases; unmatched junction nucleotides: 5. The CDR3 DNA follows: TGTGCCAGCAGCTTGGGGGGACTAGCGGCGAGGCAGTACTTC. It codes for CASSLGGLAARQYF.

CDR3 loop: CASSQEPDTSWGYTF. CDR3 coding DNA: TGTGCCAGCTCACAGGAACCCGATACCTCATGGGGCTACACCTTC. This chain uses TRBV18 with TRBJ1-2, with D hard to call. Germline lookup yields CDR1 KGHSH and CDR2 LQKENI. The CDR3 sequence is 15 residues long. With 4 bases removed from V and 8 bases from J, the gap between germline ends came to 20 bases.

V gene TRBV11-2 combines with J gene TRBJ2-7; a possible D gene is TRBD2 (6 bases). V was cut by 4 bases and J by 4 bases, with 17 bases left in between. Per germline, CDR1 SGHAT and CDR2 FQNNGV. The CDR3 is 15 residues long. CDR3 protein: CASSSLRLGVYEQYF. CDR3 sequence (DNA): TGTGCCAGCAGCTCGCTCAGACTAGGTGTTTACGAGCAGTACTTC.

CDR3 protein: CASSLTGVATNEKLFF. The CDR3 nucleotides read TGTGCCAGCAGCTTGACAGGGGTTGCAACTAATGAAAAACTGTTTTTT. This chain connects TRBV9 to TRBJ1-4; TRBD1 agrees at 8 bases. This CDR3 is 16 amino acids long. With 4 bases clipped from V and 0 bases from J, the junction kept 5 bases outside the gene matches. Germline V gene data show CDR1 as SGDLS and CDR2 as YYNGEE. The full variable domain, with the rest looked up from reference TRBV9 and TRBJ1-4, is DSGVTQTPKHLITATGQRVTLRCSPRSGDLSVYWYQQSLDQGLQFLIQYYNGEERAKGNILERFSAQQFPDLHSELNLSSLELGDSALYFCASSLTGVATNEKLFFGSGTQLSVL.

The chain links TRBV2 to TRBJ2-7, with 8 bases that match TRBD1. CDR1 SNHLY and CDR2 FYNNEI come from the germline V gene. This CDR3 has 14 amino acids. The J segment lost 2 bases and the V segment lost 6 bases, leaving 6 bases of the junction unmatched. Here the CDR3 reads CASRLTGETYEQYF. The CDR3 nucleotides are TGTGCCAGCAGGCTGACAGGGGAAACCTACGAGCAGTACTTC.